Listed here are 27 T cell receptor beta chains from one sample, sequenced in a study of T cell repertoires in cytomegalovirus infection. TCRdb re-called the reads through MiXCR, storing one row per CDR3 protein. The table records roughly 200,000 distinct CDR3 sequences, 8.5% to 10% of them present only once. Material for sequencing was PBMCs. These receptors were obtained from a human donor in good health (CMV status not recorded). Some clones in this sample may be carry-over from other donors' samples.

The V gene is TRBV11-2, the J gene TRBJ1-4, with D possibly being TRBD1 (6 bases). Germline CDR1 is SGHAT and CDR2 is FQNNGV. CDR3 length: 16 amino acids. V gave up 1 base and J gave up 5 bases, with 14 bases separating them. CDR3 nucleotide sequence: TGTGCCAGCAGCTTAGCCCCTCGGGGGCGGAATGAAAAACTGTTTTTT. It yields the protein CASSLAPRGRNEKLFF. The entire variable domain, with the rest obtained from reference TRBV11-2 and TRBJ1-4, is as follows: EAGVAQSPRYKIIEKRQSVAFWCNPISGHATLYWYQQILGQGPKLLIQFQNNGVVDDSQLPKDRFSAERLKGVDSTLKIQPAKLEDSAVYLCASSLAPRGRNEKLFFGSGTQLSVL.

This rearrangement joins TRBV10-3 to TRBJ2-1; D gene ambiguous. The ends were cut back, 4 bases at V and 5 bases at J, with 15 bases in the middle. Germline assignment: CDR1 ENHRY and CDR2 SYGVKD. The CDR3 totals 15 residues. The DNA for the CDR3 is TGTGCCATCAGTGGGTGGTACGAGAGGAACAATGAGCAGTTCTTC. Protein product: CAISGWYERNNEQFF.

This clonotype was detected a few times. The V and J genes are TRBV19 and TRBJ2-1; 10 bases fit TRBD2. V gave up 10 bases and J gave up 0 bases; unmatched junction bases: 9. The germline CDR1 and CDR2 sequences are LNHDA and SQIVND (reference sequence). The CDR3 covers 16 residues. The CDR3, as DNA: TGTGCCACCGGGGACTCTAGCGGGAGCTCCTACAATGAGCAGTTCTTC. It codes for CATGDSSGSSYNEQFF.

This clonotype appeared many times. The chain is built from TRBV4-3 and TRBJ2-4; D possibly uses TRBD1 or TRBD2 (5 bases each). This CDR3 contains 16 residues. Germline V gene sequence: CDR1 LGHNA, CDR2 YSLEER. The V and J ends lost 1 base and 6 bases respectively, with 16 bases between them. The CDR3: CASSQGPSSGTNIQYF. In DNA, the CDR3 is TGCGCCAGCAGCCAAGGGCCCTCATCAGGGACAAACATTCAGTACTTC.

This clonotype appeared a few times. The rearrangement links TRBV4-3 to TRBJ1-5, with D possibly TRBD1 on 5 matching bases. The CDR3 covers 14 residues. Per germline, CDR1 LGHNA and CDR2 YSLEER. With 0 bases removed from V and 7 bases from J, the gap between germline ends came to 10 bases. DNA for the CDR3: TGCGCCAGCAGCCAAGACAGGGTCGCCCAGCCCCAGCATTTT. Translation: CASSQDRVAQPQHF.

V is TRBV9 and J is TRBJ2-5; 10 positions agree with TRBD2. V lost 3 bases to trimming and J lost 5 bases; unmatched junction nucleotides: 7. Per germline, CDR1 SGDLS and CDR2 YYNGEE. The CDR3 runs 15 residues. The DNA of the CDR3 is TGTGCCAGCAGCGGGTTAGCGGGAGGCCCGGAGACCCAGTACTTC. This gives the protein CASSGLAGGPETQYF. Complete variable domain (other parts from reference TRBV9 and TRBJ2-5): DSGVTQTPKHLITATGQRVTLRCSPRSGDLSVYWYQQSLDQGLQFLIQYYNGEERAKGNILERFSAQQFPDLHSELNLSSLELGDSALYFCASSGLAGGPETQYFGPGTRLLVL.

This clonotype was observed at least ten times. The chain joins TRBV7-2 to TRBJ1-6; no reliable D call. Per the germline V gene, CDR1 is SGHTA and CDR2 is FQGNSA. V lost 1 base, J lost 9 bases, and 10 bases lay in between. The CDR3 is 14 residues long. CDR3 amino acids: CASSLDPGSSPLHF. In DNA, the CDR3 is TGTGCCAGCAGCTTAGATCCGGGTTCTTCACCCCTCCACTTT.

Comment on this clonotype: A much larger clone sits a single nucleotide away, making a read error possible. The chain carries TRBV7-9 and TRBJ1-2; D not resolved. This CDR3 has 15 amino acids. Looked up from germline, CDR1 is SEHNR and CDR2 is FQNEAQ (reference sequence). The CDR3 is CASSLGHSTDYGYNF. CDR3 coding DNA: TGTGCCAGCAGCTTAGGGCACAGCACAGACTATGGCTACAACTTC.

This clonotype has only a few counts. CDR3 residues: CSARTGSLEQYF. The CDR3 DNA reads as TGCAGTGCTAGAACAGGGTCCCTCGAGCAGTACTTC. The chain has TRBV20-1 and TRBJ2-7; D possibly corresponds to TRBD1 (6 bases). This CDR3 spans 12 amino acids. V gave up 2 bases and J gave up 6 bases, with 11 bases separating them. Per germline, CDR1 DFQATT and CDR2 SNEGSKA (reference sequence).

The chain is built from TRBV9 and TRBJ2-5, with D perhaps TRBD1 (5 bases). The CDR3 sequence is 14 residues long. Germline loops: CDR1 SGDLS, CDR2 YYNGEE. V was trimmed by 2 bases and J by 0 bases, leaving 8 bases between them. CDR3 sequence (DNA): TGTGCCAGCAGCGTCGGCAGGGACCAAGAGACCCAGTACTTC. Translated, it gives CASSVGRDQETQYF. Variable domain in full (rest from reference TRBV9 and TRBJ2-5): DSGVTQTPKHLITATGQRVTLRCSPRSGDLSVYWYQQSLDQGLQFLIQYYNGEERAKGNILERFSAQQFPDLHSELNLSSLELGDSALYFCASSVGRDQETQYFGPGTRLLVL.

This clonotype was seen a handful of times. The chain has TRBV7-9 and TRBJ1-4; unclear D gene. The V end lost 1 base, the J end lost 7 bases, and 10 bases lay between the germline ends. Looked up from germline, CDR1 is SEHNR and CDR2 is FQNEAQ (reference sequence). The CDR3 loop spans 14 amino acids. DNA for the CDR3: TGTGCCAGCAGCTTAGTGGGGAGCGGTGAAAAACTGTTTTTT. Translated: CASSLVGSGEKLFF.

The chain carries TRBV15 and TRBJ2-7; a possible D gene is TRBD1 (6 bases). V was clipped by 0 bases and J by 1 base, with 16 bases between them. The germline V gene encodes CDR1 LNHNV and CDR2 YYDKDF (reference sequence). The CDR3 extends over 17 amino acids. The CDR3 region is CATSRDKDRLTSYEQYF. The CDR3 coding sequence is TGTGCCACCAGCAGAGACAAGGACAGACTCACTTCCTACGAGCAGTACTTC.

This clonotype was seen more than once but under ten times. This sequence joins TRBV12-3 or TRBV12-4 and TRBJ1-6; D is perhaps TRBD1 (5 bases). Between the trimmed V and J ends, which lost 2 bases and 8 bases, there was a span of 10 bases. The CDR3 sequence is 14 residues long. The CDR3 spells CASSLRQTDSPLHF. CDR3 coding DNA: TGTGCCAGCAGTTTACGACAGACAGATTCACCCCTCCACTTT.

This clonotype was found many times. The genes are TRBV7-2 and TRBJ2-5; D unclear. Germline V gene sequence: CDR1 SGHTA, CDR2 FQGNSA. V was trimmed by 7 bases and J by 0 bases, leaving 9 bases between them. The CDR3 contains 13 residues. The CDR3 protein is CASNPGNQETQYF. CDR3 nucleotides: TGTGCCAGCAACCCCGGAAACCAAGAGACCCAGTACTTC. The variable domain in full, completed from reference TRBV7-2 and TRBJ2-5, reads GAGVSQSPSNKVTEKGKDVELRCDPISGHTALYWYRQSLGQGLEFLIYFQGNSAPDKSGLPSDRFSAERTGGSVSTLTIQRTQQEDSAVYLCASNPGNQETQYFGPGTRLLVL.

The CDR3 nucleotides are TGTGCCACCAGTGGTAATTGGCAAGGGTACAATGAGCAGTTCTTC. Translated, it gives CATSGNWQGYNEQFF. The chain couples TRBV24-1 to TRBJ2-1; no definite D call. From germline, CDR1 is KGHDR and CDR2 SFDVKD. V was cut by 5 bases and J by 4 bases, with 14 bases left in between. The CDR3 contains 15 residues.

This clonotype is classed as medium-sized (0.01 to 0.1%). The chain is built from TRBV28 and TRBJ1-6; no firm D call. Trimming left V 1 base short and J 8 bases short, with 12 bases between. CDR1 is MDHEN and CDR2 is SYDVKM in the germline V gene. This CDR3 has 15 amino acids. CDR3 DNA sequence: TGTGCCAGCAGTTTATACCCTTCACGGTATTCACCCCTCCACTTT. Its translation is CASSLYPSRYSPLHF.

The V and J genes are TRBV20-1 and TRBJ2-7; TRBD2 matches at 10 bases. V lost 6 bases and J lost 4; bases outside the gene matches: 9. From germline, CDR1 is DFQATT and CDR2 SNEGSKA (reference sequence). The CDR3 runs 14 residues. This CDR3 is CSAVLAGAYYEQYF. CDR3 DNA: TGCAGTGCCGTTCTAGCGGGGGCCTATTACGAGCAGTACTTC.

This clonotype was recorded many times. V and J are TRBV7-2 and TRBJ2-6; 8 bases map to TRBD1. The V and J ends lost 5 bases and 2 bases, in that order; junction bases with no gene match: 11. The germline V gene has CDR1 SGHTA and CDR2 FQGNSA. The CDR3 is 18 residues long. The CDR3 is CASSRWTGRSTGANVLTF. CDR3 bases: TGTGCCAGCAGCCGATGGACAGGGAGAAGTACTGGGGCCAACGTCCTGACTTTC.

A word on this clonotype: A much larger clone is a single base away; this may be a read error. This rearrangement joins TRBV7-2 to TRBJ1-5; tentatively, D is TRBD1 (6 bases). The germline V gene encodes CDR1 SGHTA and CDR2 FQGNSA. This CDR3 region has 14 residues. V lost 1 base and J lost 6, with 10 bases in between. CDR3 coding DNA: TGTGCCAGCAGCTTAGAGGTAGGGGGTCAGCCCCAGCATTTT. Protein product: CASSLEVGGQPQHF.

Many counts were recorded for this clonotype. This chain joins TRBV28 and TRBJ2-7; D is uncertain. Germline CDR1 MDHEN, CDR2 SYDVKM. The V end lost 1 base, the J end lost 3 bases, and 10 bases lay between the germline ends. CDR3 length: 14 amino acids. In nucleotides, the CDR3 is TGTGCCAGCAGTTTATCGGCCCGCAACTACGAGCAGTACTTC. Translation gives CASSLSARNYEQYF.

This clonotype was observed at least ten times. The chain has TRBV7-9 and TRBJ1-2, with D possibly being TRBD1 (5 bases). The V gene lost 5 bases and the J gene lost 5 bases, with 21 bases spanning the gap. Germline CDR1 and CDR2: SEHNR and FQNEAQ (reference sequence). This CDR3 is 16 amino acids long. The CDR3 here is CASSPDLGVRDYGYTF. As DNA, the CDR3 is TGTGCCAGCAGCCCTGATCTGGGGGTAAGAGATTATGGCTACACCTTC.

The chain uses TRBV5-5 and TRBJ1-2; 7 nucleotides align to TRBD1. The CDR3 runs to 15 residues. The germline CDR1 and CDR2 sequences are SGHKS and YYEKEE (reference sequence). Losses at the gene ends were 4 bases for V and 6 bases for J; bases not matched to a gene: 12. Here the CDR3 reads CASSRGDSELDGYTF. DNA for the CDR3: TGTGCCAGCAGCCGGGGGGACAGCGAGTTGGATGGCTACACCTTC.

The chain's CDR3 is CASSASDRPDYGYTF. CDR3 coding DNA: TGTGCCAGCAGCGCTTCGGACAGGCCAGACTATGGCTACACCTTC. This sequence joins TRBV9 and TRBJ1-2; 7 positions agree with TRBD1. J was trimmed by 3 bases and V by 3 bases; bases with no gene match: 8. This CDR3 is built from 15 residues. Germline CDR1 is SGDLS and CDR2 is YYNGEE.

This clonotype was picked up a small number of times. This chain's CDR3 is CASRPGTGEGNQPQHF. CDR3 nucleotide sequence: TGTGCCAGCAGACCCGGGACAGGGGAAGGCAATCAGCCCCAGCATTTT. The rearrangement uses TRBV27 and TRBJ1-5; 10 positions agree with TRBD1. There are 16 residues in the CDR3. V dropped 6 bases and J dropped 2; count of bases not matched to a gene: 7. Germline loops: CDR1 MNHEY, CDR2 SMNVEV (reference sequence).

This clonotype was observed at least ten times. The chain carries TRBV7-2 and TRBJ2-7; weak D call: TRBD2 (7 bases). CDR1 and CDR2 (germline): SGHTA, FQGNSA. The ends were cut back, 1 base at V and 3 bases at J, with 13 bases in the middle. The CDR3 is 15 residues long. The CDR3 DNA reads as TGTGCCAGCAGCTTAGAGGGGGGGAGATTCTACGAGCAGTACTTC. Translated, it gives CASSLEGGRFYEQYF.

At least ten counts were recorded for this clonotype. This chain connects TRBV28 to TRBJ1-1; D is uncertain. Trimming took 6 bases from V and 1 from J, leaving 12 bases between them. Germline V gene sequence: CDR1 MDHEN, CDR2 SYDVKM. CDR3 size: 14 residues. CDR3 bases: TGTGCCAGCAGCCCCGTGCCCGGGAACACTGAAGCTTTCTTT. Protein sequence: CASSPVPGNTEAFF.

This clonotype was observed a handful of times. V and J are TRBV6-2 or TRBV6-3 and TRBJ2-1, with D maybe TRBD2 (6 bases). Germline-derived CDR1 and CDR2 are MNHEY and SVGEGT. Trimming cost V 3 bases and J 5 bases, with 17 bases left between them. The CDR3 is made up of 16 amino acids. The CDR3 region is CASSYRGGVGDNEQFF. The DNA for the CDR3 is TGTGCCAGCAGTTATCGGGGCGGGGTCGGCGACAATGAGCAGTTCTTC.